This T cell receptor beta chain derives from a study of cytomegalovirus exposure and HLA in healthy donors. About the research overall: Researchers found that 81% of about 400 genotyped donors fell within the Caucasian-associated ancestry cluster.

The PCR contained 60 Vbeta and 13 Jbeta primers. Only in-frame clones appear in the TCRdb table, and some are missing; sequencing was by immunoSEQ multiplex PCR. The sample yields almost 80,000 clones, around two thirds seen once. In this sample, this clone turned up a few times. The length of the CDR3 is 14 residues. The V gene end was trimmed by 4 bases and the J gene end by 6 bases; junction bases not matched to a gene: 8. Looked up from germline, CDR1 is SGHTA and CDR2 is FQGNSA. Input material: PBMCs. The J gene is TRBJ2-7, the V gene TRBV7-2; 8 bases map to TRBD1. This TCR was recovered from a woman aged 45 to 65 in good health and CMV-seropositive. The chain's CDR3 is CASSSRTGWVEQYF. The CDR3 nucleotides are TGTGCCAGCAGCTCGCGGACAGGGTGGGTCGAGCAGTACTTC.